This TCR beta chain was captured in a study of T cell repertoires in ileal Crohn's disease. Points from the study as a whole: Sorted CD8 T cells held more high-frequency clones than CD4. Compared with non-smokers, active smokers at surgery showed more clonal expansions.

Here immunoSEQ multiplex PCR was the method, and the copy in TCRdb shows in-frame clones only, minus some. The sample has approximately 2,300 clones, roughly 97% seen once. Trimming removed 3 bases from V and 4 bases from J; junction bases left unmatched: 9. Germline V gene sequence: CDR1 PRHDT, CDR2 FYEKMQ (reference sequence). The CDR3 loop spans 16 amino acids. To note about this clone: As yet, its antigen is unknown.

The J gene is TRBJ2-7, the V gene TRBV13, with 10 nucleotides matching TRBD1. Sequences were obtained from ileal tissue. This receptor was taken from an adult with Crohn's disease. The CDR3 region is CASSFKPGQGMYEQYF. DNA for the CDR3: TGTGCCAGCAGCTTTAAACCGGGACAGGGGATGTACGAGCAGTACTTC.